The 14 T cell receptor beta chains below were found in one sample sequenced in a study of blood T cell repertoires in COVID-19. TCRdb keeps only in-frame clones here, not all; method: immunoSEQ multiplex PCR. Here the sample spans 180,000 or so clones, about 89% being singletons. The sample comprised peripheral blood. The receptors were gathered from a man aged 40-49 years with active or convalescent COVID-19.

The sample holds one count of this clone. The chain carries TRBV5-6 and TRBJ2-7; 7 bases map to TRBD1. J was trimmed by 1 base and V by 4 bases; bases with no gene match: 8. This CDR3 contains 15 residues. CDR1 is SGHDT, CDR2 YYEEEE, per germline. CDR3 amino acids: CASSQGQIRSYEQYF. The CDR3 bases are TGTGCCAGCAGCCAGGGACAGATCAGGTCCTACGAGCAGTACTTC. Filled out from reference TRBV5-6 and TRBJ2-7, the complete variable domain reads DAGVTQSPTHLIKTRGQQVTLRCSPKSGHDTVSWYQQALGQGPQFIFQYYEEEERQRGNFPDRFSGHQFPNYSSELNVNALLLGDSALYLCASSQGQIRSYEQYFGPGTRLTVT.

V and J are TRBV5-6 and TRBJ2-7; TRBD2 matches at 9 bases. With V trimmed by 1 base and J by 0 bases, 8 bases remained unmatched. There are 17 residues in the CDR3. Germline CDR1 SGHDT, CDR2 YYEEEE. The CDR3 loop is CASSLRTSALNSYEQYF. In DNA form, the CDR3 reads TGTGCCAGCAGCTTGCGGACTAGCGCCCTTAACTCCTACGAGCAGTACTTC. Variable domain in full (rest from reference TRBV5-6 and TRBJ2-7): DAGVTQSPTHLIKTRGQQVTLRCSPKSGHDTVSWYQQALGQGPQFIFQYYEEEERQRGNFPDRFSGHQFPNYSSELNVNALLLGDSALYLCASSLRTSALNSYEQYFGPGTRLTVT.

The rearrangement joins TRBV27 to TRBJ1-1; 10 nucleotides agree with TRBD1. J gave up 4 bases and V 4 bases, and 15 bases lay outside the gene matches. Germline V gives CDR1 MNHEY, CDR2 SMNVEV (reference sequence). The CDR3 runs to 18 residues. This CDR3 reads CASSSLGQGGTTGTEAFF. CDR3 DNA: TGTGCCAGCAGTTCTCTAGGACAGGGGGGAACTACCGGCACTGAAGCTTTCTTT.

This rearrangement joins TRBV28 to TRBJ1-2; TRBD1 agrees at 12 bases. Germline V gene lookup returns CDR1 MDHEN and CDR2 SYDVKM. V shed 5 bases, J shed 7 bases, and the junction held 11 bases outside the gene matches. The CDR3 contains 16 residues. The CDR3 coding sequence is TGTGCCAGCAGTCTCAGCCCGGGACAGGGGGCGAGTGGCTACACCTTC. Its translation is CASSLSPGQGASGYTF.

In DNA, the CDR3 is TGCGCCAGCAGTGAGACCTCTCGACTAGCGGGGGTTAGCTCCTACGAGCAGTACTTC. Encoded protein: CASSETSRLAGVSSYEQYF. This chain uses TRBV10-2 with TRBJ2-7, with 12 positions matching TRBD2. This CDR3 is built from 19 residues. CDR1 WSHSY and CDR2 SAAADI come from the germline V gene. V lost 2 bases and J lost 0; bases outside the gene matches: 11.

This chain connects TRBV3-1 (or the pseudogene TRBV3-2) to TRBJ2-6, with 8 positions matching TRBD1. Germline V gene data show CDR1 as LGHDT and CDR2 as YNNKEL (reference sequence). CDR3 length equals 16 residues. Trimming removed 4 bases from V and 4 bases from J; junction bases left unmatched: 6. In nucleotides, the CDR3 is TGTGCCAGCAGCCTGCGGACAGGGTCCGGGGCCAACGTCCTGACTTTC. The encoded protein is CASSLRTGSGANVLTF.

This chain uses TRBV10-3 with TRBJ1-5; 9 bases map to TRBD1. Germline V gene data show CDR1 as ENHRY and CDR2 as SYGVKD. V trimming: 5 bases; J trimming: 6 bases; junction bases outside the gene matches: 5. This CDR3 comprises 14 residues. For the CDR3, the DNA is TGTGCCATCAGTACAGGGGGCGGGGGTCAGCCCCAGCATTTT. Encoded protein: CAISTGGGGQPQHF.

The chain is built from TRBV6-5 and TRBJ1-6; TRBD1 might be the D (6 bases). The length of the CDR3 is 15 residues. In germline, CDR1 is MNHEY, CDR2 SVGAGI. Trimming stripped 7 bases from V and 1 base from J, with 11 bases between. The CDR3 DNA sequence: TGTGCCAGCACCCGACAGGTTTCCTATAATTCACCCCTCCACTTT. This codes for CASTRQVSYNSPLHF.

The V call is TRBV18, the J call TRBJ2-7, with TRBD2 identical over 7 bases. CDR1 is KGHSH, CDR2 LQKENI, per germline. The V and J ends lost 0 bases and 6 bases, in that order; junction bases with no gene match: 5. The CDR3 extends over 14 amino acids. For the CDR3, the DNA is TGTGCCAGCTCACCACCGCAAGGGAGGGGCGAGCAGTACTTC. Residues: CASSPPQGRGEQYF.

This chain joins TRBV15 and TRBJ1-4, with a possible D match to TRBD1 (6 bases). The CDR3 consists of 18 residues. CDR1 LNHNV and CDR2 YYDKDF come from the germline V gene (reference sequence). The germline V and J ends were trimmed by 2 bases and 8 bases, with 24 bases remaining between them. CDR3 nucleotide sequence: TGTGCCACCAGCAGATCTCCTCGTGGACAGATCGGAGGAGAAAAACTGTTTTTT. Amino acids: CATSRSPRGQIGGEKLFF.

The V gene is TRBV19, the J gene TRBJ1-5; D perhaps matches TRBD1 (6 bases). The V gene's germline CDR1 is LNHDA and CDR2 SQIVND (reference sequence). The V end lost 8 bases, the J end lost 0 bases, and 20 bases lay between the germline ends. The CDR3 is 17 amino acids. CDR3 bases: TGTGCCAGTGAGGCGACAGGAAAGTCTTATAGCAATCAGCCCCAGCATTTT. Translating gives CASEATGKSYSNQPQHF.

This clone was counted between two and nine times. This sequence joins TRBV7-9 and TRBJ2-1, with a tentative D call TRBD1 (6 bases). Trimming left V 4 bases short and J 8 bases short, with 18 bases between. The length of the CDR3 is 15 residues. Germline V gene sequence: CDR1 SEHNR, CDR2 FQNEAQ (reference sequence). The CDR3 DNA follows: TGTGCCAGCAGCTCAGGGGCCCTCCTCTTTGATGAGCAGTTCTTC. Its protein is CASSSGALLFDEQFF.

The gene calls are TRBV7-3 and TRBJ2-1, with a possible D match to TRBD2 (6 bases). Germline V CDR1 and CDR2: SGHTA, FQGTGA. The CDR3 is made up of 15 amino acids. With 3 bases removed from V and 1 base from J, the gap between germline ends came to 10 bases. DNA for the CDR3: TGTGCCAGCAGCTTGTACCGGGAGTCCTACAATGAGCAGTTCTTC. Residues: CASSLYRESYNEQFF.

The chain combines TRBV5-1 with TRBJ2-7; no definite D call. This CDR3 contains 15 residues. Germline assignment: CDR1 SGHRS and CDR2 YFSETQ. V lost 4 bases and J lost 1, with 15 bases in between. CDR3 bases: TGCGCCAGCAGCCCCCGGTCCACCGGGTCCTACGAGCAGTACTTC. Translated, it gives CASSPRSTGSYEQYF.